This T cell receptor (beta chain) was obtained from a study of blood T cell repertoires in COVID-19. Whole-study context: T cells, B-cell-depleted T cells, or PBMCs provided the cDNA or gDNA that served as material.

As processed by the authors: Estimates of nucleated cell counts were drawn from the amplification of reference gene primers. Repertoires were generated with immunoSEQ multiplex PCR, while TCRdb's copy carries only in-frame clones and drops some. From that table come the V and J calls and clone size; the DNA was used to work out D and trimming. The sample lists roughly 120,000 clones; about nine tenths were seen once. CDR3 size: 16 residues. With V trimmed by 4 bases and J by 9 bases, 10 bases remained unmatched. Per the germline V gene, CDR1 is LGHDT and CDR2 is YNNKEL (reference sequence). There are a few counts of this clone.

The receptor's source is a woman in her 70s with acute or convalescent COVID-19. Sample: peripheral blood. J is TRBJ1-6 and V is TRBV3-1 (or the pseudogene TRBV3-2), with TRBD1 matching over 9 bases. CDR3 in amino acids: CASSPTYWDRVSPLHF. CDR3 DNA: TGTGCCAGCAGCCCTACTTACTGGGACAGGGTTTCACCCCTCCACTTT.